Below, 27 T cell receptor beta chains from the same sample are listed, as sequenced in a study of regulatory T cells in long-lasting Graves disease. Relying on iRepertoire HTBI primers and Arm-PCR of CDR3 regions, the team built TCR beta libraries. TCRdb called the multiplex PCR reads again in MiXCR, with one record for every CDR3 protein. The table includes about 470,000 distinct CDR3 sequences, roughly 21% detected once. Time point noted: persistent/refractory GD, antithyroid drugs over 5 years with positive TRAb. The TCR library was prepared using RNA isolated from PBMCs. Here the sequenced sample was peripheral blood mononuclear cells (PBMCs), taken when the disease was refractory, from a patient treated with antithyroid drugs. The receptors were sampled from a female donor with Graves disease.

The chain joins TRBV24-1 to TRBJ1-4; TRBD1 agrees at 7 bases. Germline V gives CDR1 KGHDR, CDR2 SFDVKD. The V and J ends lost 7 bases and 10 bases, in that order; junction bases with no gene match: 11. CDR3 length: 14 residues. DNA for the CDR3: TGTGCCACCAGCCCAGGGGGAAGGAGTGGAAAACTGTTTTTT. This translates into CATSPGGRSGKLFF.

V gene TRBV13 combines with J gene TRBJ2-7; no clear D. In germline, CDR1 is PRHDT, CDR2 FYEKMQ (reference sequence). Trimming shortened V by 3 bases and J by 0 bases, and 6 bases separated the two germline ends. The CDR3 totals 13 residues. The chain's CDR3 is CASSLKLSYEQYF. In nucleotides, the CDR3 is TGTGCCAGCAGCTTGAAACTCTCCTACGAGCAGTACTTC.

In DNA form, the CDR3 reads TGCAGTGTTACCGACCCTGGGATCGACGAGCAGTACTTC. This gives the protein CSVTDPGIDEQYF. This chain joins TRBV20-1 and TRBJ2-7; no definite D call. The V end was cut by 7 bases, the J end by 5 bases, with 18 bases between. From germline, CDR1 is DFQATT and CDR2 SNEGSKA (reference sequence). The length of the CDR3 is 13 residues.

As concerns this clonotype: Without the conserved terminal phenylalanine or tryptophan, this CDR3 likely stems from a read error. The chain uses TRBV7-9 and TRBJ2-5, with D tentatively TRBD2 (5 bases). Germline CDR1 reads SEHNR; CDR2 reads FQNEAQ (reference sequence). The CDR3 extends over 13 amino acids. V gave up 1 base and J gave up 4 bases, with 7 bases separating them. This chain's CDR3 is CASSLGGLETQYS. As DNA, the CDR3 is TGTGCCAGCAGCTTAGGAGGGTTAGAGACCCAGTACTCC.

This chain links TRBV6-5 with TRBJ2-4, with D possibly matching TRBD2 (5 bases). V was trimmed by 0 bases and J by 7 bases, leaving 13 bases between them. CDR1 and CDR2 from the germline V gene are MNHEY and SVGAGI. This CDR3 has 15 amino acids. CDR3: CASSYSILAGNIQYF. The CDR3 coding sequence is TGTGCCAGCAGTTACTCGATTCTAGCCGGTAACATTCAGTACTTC.

This clonotype came up many times. The CDR3 loop reads CAIRPGQISYGYTF. CDR3 DNA sequence: TGTGCCATCAGACCGGGACAGATAAGCTATGGCTACACCTTC. This chain uses TRBV10-3 with TRBJ1-2; TRBD1 matches 7 bases. The CDR3 loop spans 14 amino acids. The germline gives CDR1 ENHRY, CDR2 SYGVKD. V lost 6 bases to trimming and J lost 4 bases; unmatched junction nucleotides: 8.

This clonotype has only a few counts. The chain recombines TRBV6-5 with TRBJ2-2, with 9 bases fitting TRBD1. J gave up 6 bases and V 0 bases, and 5 bases lay outside the gene matches. Germline loops: CDR1 MNHEY, CDR2 SVGAGI. The CDR3 sequence is 16 residues long. DNA of the CDR3: TGTGCCAGCAGTTACTCTGGGACAGGGTTACCCGGGGAGCTGTTTTTT. It translates to CASSYSGTGLPGELFF.

This clonotype was seen ten or more times. CDR3 coding DNA: TGTGCCAGCAGTTACCTTGGGCGGGGCCAAGAGACCCAGTACTTC. Translation gives CASSYLGRGQETQYF. V and J are TRBV6-5 and TRBJ2-5; D is possibly TRBD2 (6 bases). This CDR3 contains 15 residues. Trimming left V 2 bases short and J 1 base short, with 11 bases between. Germline CDR1 and CDR2: MNHEY and SVGAGI.

This clonotype appeared many times. The chain carries TRBV6-5 and TRBJ1-1, with D perhaps TRBD1 (5 bases). V was pared by 0 bases and J by 7 bases, with 15 bases between. The CDR3 has 15 residues. CDR1 and CDR2 (germline): MNHEY, SVGAGI. CDR3 nucleotides: TGTGCCAGCAGTTACTCGGACATATGGGGGGGTGAAGCTTTCTTT. This gives the protein CASSYSDIWGGEAFF.

This chain uses TRBV6-2 or TRBV6-3 with TRBJ1-2; the match to TRBD1 covers 7 bases. The CDR3 is 15 residues long. V lost 2 bases to trimming and J lost 4 bases; unmatched junction nucleotides: 7. Germline V gene data show CDR1 as MNHEY and CDR2 as SVGEGT. CDR3: CASSYVLRDSYGYTF. The CDR3 nucleotides read TGTGCCAGCAGTTACGTCTTACGGGACAGCTATGGCTACACCTTC.

This clonotype was seen only a few times. The chain joins TRBV15 to TRBJ2-2, with 10 bases identical to TRBD2. Losses at the gene ends were 0 bases for V and 5 bases for J; bases not matched to a gene: 6. The CDR3 consists of 17 residues. Germline loops: CDR1 LNHNV, CDR2 YYDKDF (reference sequence). CDR3 protein: CATSRDLAGADTGELFF. As DNA, the CDR3 is TGTGCCACCAGCAGAGACCTAGCGGGAGCGGATACCGGGGAGCTGTTTTTT.

Ten or more counts support this clonotype. The rearrangement joins TRBV29-1 to TRBJ1-2; 9 bases agree with TRBD1. Germline lookup yields CDR1 SQVTM and CDR2 ANQGSEA. The CDR3 is 16 residues long. The ends lost 6 bases at V and 1 base at J; junction bases unmatched: 12. The CDR3 is CSVDSGTGLYNYGYTF. The CDR3 nucleotides are TGCAGCGTCGACTCCGGGACAGGGTTATATAACTATGGCTACACCTTC.

This clonotype is deemed medium-sized (0.01 to 0.1%). This chain connects TRBV28 to TRBJ1-1; no firm D call. Germline CDR1 and CDR2: MDHEN and SYDVKM. The CDR3 loop spans 13 amino acids. The V and J ends lost 1 base and 1 base respectively, with 4 bases between them. This CDR3 reads CASSLLQNTEAFF. The CDR3 DNA reads TGTGCCAGCAGTTTATTACAGAACACTGAAGCTTTCTTT.

This chain joins TRBV5-5 and TRBJ2-7; TRBD1 might be the D (5 bases). The germline V gene encodes CDR1 SGHKS and CDR2 YYEKEE (reference sequence). CDR3 length: 14 amino acids. Trimming removed 5 bases at V and 2 bases at J, with 14 bases between. CDR3 sequence (DNA): TGTGCCAGCAGGGCCCCGCAGGGTACCTACGAGCAGTACTTC. This translates into CASRAPQGTYEQYF.

The gene calls are TRBV2 and TRBJ2-3; a possible D gene is TRBD2 (5 bases). The CDR3 loop spans 15 amino acids. V lost 6 bases and J 6 bases, leaving 19 bases between the germline ends. CDR1 is SNHLY and CDR2 is FYNNEI in the germline V gene. CDR3 nucleotides: TGTGCCAGCAGGAGGGATCTTGCTTCGGCGGATACGCAGTATTTT. It specifies CASRRDLASADTQYF.

This clonotype was counted many times. J is TRBJ1-1 and V is TRBV7-2, with TRBD1 as a possible D gene (5 bases). The CDR3 sequence is 13 residues long. The V gene lost 1 base and the J gene lost 4 bases, with 7 bases spanning the gap. Germline CDR1 SGHTA, CDR2 FQGNSA. The DNA for the CDR3 is TGTGCCAGCAGCTTAGATGGGGGCACTGAAGCTTTCTTT. It specifies CASSLDGGTEAFF.

This clonotype was found many times. The chain carries TRBV28 and TRBJ1-6; D is unresolved. The CDR3 sequence is 13 residues long. Germline V gives CDR1 MDHEN, CDR2 SYDVKM. Trimming removed 7 bases at V and 4 bases at J, with 8 bases between. The CDR3 reads CASTREYNSPLHF. CDR3 in DNA: TGTGCCAGCACGAGGGAGTATAATTCACCCCTCCACTTT.

The gene calls are TRBV7-8 and TRBJ1-5, with a weak D call TRBD1 (6 bases). The ends were cut back, 2 bases at V and 4 bases at J, with 21 bases in the middle. Germline V gene lookup returns CDR1 SGHVS and CDR2 FQNEAQ. This CDR3 contains 18 residues. CDR3 nucleotide sequence: TGTGCCAGCAGCTTAAGGCCAGGGGTGACTTTTGATAATCAGCCCCAGCATTTT. The encoded protein is CASSLRPGVTFDNQPQHF.

This clonotype was counted at least ten times. The rearrangement joins TRBV10-3 to TRBJ2-7, with a tentative D call TRBD1 (5 bases). This CDR3 contains 16 residues. Trimming removed 0 bases at V and 0 bases at J, with 12 bases between. CDR1 is ENHRY and CDR2 is SYGVKD in the germline V gene. The CDR3 protein is CAISESQGFGSYEQYF. The CDR3 coding sequence is TGTGCCATCAGTGAGTCCCAGGGATTCGGCTCCTACGAGCAGTACTTC.

The sample holds many counts of this clonotype. The CDR3 protein is CASSLTREDPGNTIYF. Here the CDR3 DNA reads TGTGCCAGCAGTTTGACCAGGGAGGATCCTGGAAACACCATATATTTT. The rearrangement uses TRBV28 and TRBJ1-3, with D maybe TRBD1 (5 bases). Germline V CDR1 and CDR2: MDHEN, SYDVKM. Deletions cut 3 bases from V and 2 bases from J, with 14 bases between. The CDR3 is 16 residues long.

The table lists this clonotype with many counts. The chain joins TRBV10-3 to TRBJ1-5, with unresolved D. The V end lost 3 bases, the J end lost 4 bases, and 4 bases lay between the germline ends. The V gene's germline CDR1 is ENHRY and CDR2 SYGVKD. The CDR3 covers 12 residues. DNA for the CDR3: TGTGCCATCAGTGATTCTAATCAGCCCCAGCATTTT. It yields the protein CAISDSNQPQHF.

A word on this clonotype: Given a much more abundant clone one base away, this may be a read error. The final CDR3 position lacks the conserved phenylalanine or tryptophan, pointing to a likely read error. This chain connects TRBV29-1 to TRBJ1-1; tentative D call: TRBD1 (6 bases). Trimming shortened V by 3 bases and J by 10 bases, and 12 bases separated the two germline ends. The CDR3 consists of 11 residues. Germline CDR1 reads SQVTM; CDR2 reads ANQGSEA. The CDR3 DNA follows: TGCAGCGTTGACCGGGGGCTTGGAGCTTTCCTT. Its protein product is CSVDRGLGAFL.

This clonotype has a handful of counts. The CDR3 DNA follows: TGTGCCAGCAGTTGGTCGGGACTACCACAAAACATTCAGTACTTC. It translates to CASSWSGLPQNIQYF. The V gene is TRBV12-3 or TRBV12-4, the J gene TRBJ2-4, with 7 bases matching TRBD2. J gave up 5 bases and V 4 bases, and 8 bases lay outside the gene matches. The CDR3 contains 15 residues.

There are many counts of this clonotype. This rearrangement joins TRBV12-3 or TRBV12-4 to TRBJ1-2; D is undetermined. V lost 4 bases and J lost 0, with 12 bases in between. This CDR3 comprises 15 residues. The DNA for the CDR3 is TGTGCCAGCAGTTCCAGGACGGTAACTAACTATGGCTACACCTTC. Its protein is CASSSRTVTNYGYTF.

The CDR3 region has the DNA TGTGCCAGCAGCCACCCCGGTCAGCCCCAGCATTTT. Translated, it gives CASSHPGQPQHF. The chain recombines TRBV7-9 with TRBJ1-5; D call uncertain. The germline gives CDR1 SEHNR, CDR2 FQNEAQ (reference sequence). CDR3 size: 12 residues. V was trimmed by 5 bases and J by 6 bases, leaving 8 bases between them.

This clonotype was counted only a few times. This sequence joins TRBV20-1 and TRBJ1-1; possible D gene TRBD1, 5 bases. The germline gives CDR1 DFQATT, CDR2 SNEGSKA (reference sequence). The V end lost 1 base, the J end lost 0 bases, and 15 bases lay between the germline ends. CDR3 length: 16 amino acids. As DNA, the CDR3 is TGCAGTGCTAGAGCCGCACGCCGGGGGATGAACACTGAAGCTTTCTTT. It codes for CSARAARRGMNTEAFF.

This clonotype was recorded a few times. The chain employs TRBV5-5 and TRBJ2-7, with D unresolved. Per germline, CDR1 SGHKS and CDR2 YYEKEE (reference sequence). Trimming pared 0 bases from V and 2 bases from J, leaving 12 bases between. The CDR3 is 15 amino acids. CDR3 loop: CASSLGAGNAYEQYF. In DNA, the CDR3 is TGTGCCAGCAGCTTGGGGGCAGGCAATGCCTACGAGCAGTACTTC.